The 20 T cell receptor beta chains listed next were all sequenced from one sample in a study of cytomegalovirus exposure and HLA in healthy donors. Researchers ran the PCR with 60 Vbeta and 13 Jbeta primers. Repertoires were generated with immunoSEQ multiplex PCR, while TCRdb's copy carries only in-frame clones and drops some. Of approximately 140,000 clones in the sample, roughly 78% were seen once. The specimen sequenced was PBMCs. These receptors were collected from a middle-aged man in good health and CMV-seropositive.

This chain joins TRBV11-2 and TRBJ1-2; 9 bases match TRBD1. The germline CDR1 and CDR2 sequences are SGHAT and FQNNGV. Unmatched junction bases numbered 8, after V lost 5 bases and J lost 7 bases. The CDR3 spans 14 residues. The CDR3 reads CASSTRQGEVGYTF. CDR3 DNA: TGTGCCAGCAGCACCAGACAGGGGGAGGTTGGCTACACCTTC.

The chain employs TRBV6-1 and TRBJ1-2, with 9 bases fitting TRBD1. J was trimmed by 2 bases and V by 8 bases; bases with no gene match: 9. Germline CDR1 and CDR2: MNHNS and SASEGT. The CDR3 runs to 15 residues. Here the CDR3 DNA reads TGTGCCAGCTCGAACAGGGGGCGGACGAACTATGGCTACACCTTC. Residues: CASSNRGRTNYGYTF.

This CDR3 is CAISELMASGRALKGEQFF. In DNA form, the CDR3 reads TGTGCCATCAGTGAGTTGATGGCTAGCGGGAGGGCCTTAAAGGGTGAGCAGTTCTTC. V and J are TRBV10-3 and TRBJ2-1; 12 nucleotides match TRBD2. Unmatched junction bases numbered 16, after V lost 1 base and J lost 9 bases. Per germline, CDR1 ENHRY and CDR2 SYGVKD. The CDR3 has 19 residues.

This clone was observed once. The chain combines TRBV27 with TRBJ2-7; 12 nucleotides line up with TRBD2. There are 15 residues in the CDR3. CDR1 is MNHEY, CDR2 SMNVEV, per germline (reference sequence). Losses at the gene ends were 6 bases for V and 4 bases for J; bases not matched to a gene: 7. CDR3 protein: CASRIGLAGRYEQYF. CDR3 nucleotide sequence: TGTGCCAGCAGGATCGGACTAGCGGGGAGATACGAGCAGTACTTC.

V and J are TRBV14 and TRBJ2-3, with a possible D match to TRBD2 (5 bases). This CDR3 region has 16 residues. Trimming stripped 2 bases from V and 0 bases from J, with 12 bases between. Germline CDR1 reads SGHDN; CDR2 reads FVKESK. Written as DNA, the CDR3 is TGTGCCAGCAGCCAAATTCCCCCGGGGAGCACAGATACGCAGTATTTT. Translated: CASSQIPPGSTDTQYF.

V gene TRBV5-1 combines with J gene TRBJ1-1; TRBD1 aligns across 11 bases. V was pared by 2 bases and J by 1 base, with 10 bases of the junction left unmatched. This CDR3 has 18 amino acids. Germline V CDR1 and CDR2: SGHRS, YFSETQ. DNA of the CDR3: TGCGCCAGCAGCTTCCCCATTGGACAGGGGGCTGGGAACACTGAAGCTTTCTTT. Protein sequence: CASSFPIGQGAGNTEAFF.

V and J are TRBV5-6 and TRBJ2-7, with 11 nucleotides matching TRBD2. Trimming removed 5 bases from V and 1 base from J; junction bases left unmatched: 14. The CDR3 has 18 residues. The germline gives CDR1 SGHDT, CDR2 YYEEEE. The CDR3 DNA reads TGTGCCAGCAGTCTCTCGGGACTAGCGGCCGACTATTCCTACGAGCAGTACTTC. Translating it yields CASSLSGLAADYSYEQYF.

The genes are TRBV7-2 and TRBJ2-3; no firm D call. The CDR3 sequence is 16 residues long. The germline V gene encodes CDR1 SGHTA and CDR2 FQGNSA. The ends were cut back, 5 bases at V and 1 base at J, with 16 bases in the middle. CDR3 protein: CASSPSSVGGTDTQYF. For the CDR3, the DNA is TGTGCCAGCAGCCCTTCCTCGGTGGGCGGCACAGATACGCAGTATTTT.

This clone was detected only a few times. The V and J genes are TRBV5-1 and TRBJ1-2; TRBD1 matches 7 bases. The V gene end was trimmed by 4 bases and the J gene end by 4 bases; junction bases not matched to a gene: 7. From germline, CDR1 is SGHRS and CDR2 YFSETQ. The CDR3 is made up of 14 amino acids. CDR3 protein: CASSIEGAVYGYTF. CDR3 bases: TGCGCCAGCAGCATCGAGGGGGCCGTCTATGGCTACACCTTC.

The rearrangement links TRBV25-1 to TRBJ2-7, with D hard to call. V was pared by 1 base and J by 3 bases, with 10 bases between. Germline loops: CDR1 MGHDK, CDR2 SYGVNS. The CDR3 loop spans 14 amino acids. This CDR3 reads CASSELGDNYEQYF. The CDR3 region has the DNA TGTGCCAGCAGTGAATTGGGTGACAACTACGAGCAGTACTTC.

This chain uses TRBV6-1 with TRBJ1-2; 8 bases match TRBD1. The V segment lost 1 base and the J segment 3 bases; nucleotides outside the gene matches: 4. The CDR3 has 15 residues. CDR1 MNHNS and CDR2 SASEGT come from the germline V gene. DNA of the CDR3: TGTGCCAGCAGTGAAGACCACAGGGGGGACTATGGCTACACCTTC. Protein: CASSEDHRGDYGYTF.

The chain couples TRBV7-9 to TRBJ2-3; 15 bases line up with TRBD2. Germline trimming cut 4 bases from V and 2 bases from J; bases unmatched to any gene: 10. There are 19 residues in the CDR3. The germline V gene encodes CDR1 SEHNR and CDR2 FQNEAQ (reference sequence). Here the CDR3 reads CASSSWTSGRAGVTDTQYF. CDR3 bases: TGTGCCAGCAGCTCCTGGACTAGCGGGAGGGCAGGGGTCACAGATACGCAGTATTTT. Variable domain in full (rest from reference TRBV7-9 and TRBJ2-3): DTGVSQNPRHKITKRGQNVTFRCDPISEHNRLYWYRQTLGQGPEFLTYFQNEAQLEKSRLLSDRFSAERPKGSFSTLEIQRTEQGDSAMYLCASSSWTSGRAGVTDTQYFGPGTRLTVL.

The chain combines TRBV27 with TRBJ2-4; weak D call: TRBD1 (7 bases). The CDR3 is 14 residues long. Germline V gene sequence: CDR1 MNHEY, CDR2 SMNVEV (reference sequence). Trimming removed 6 bases at V and 2 bases at J, with 11 bases between. CDR3 loop: CASRAGGTKNIQYF. Written as DNA, the CDR3 is TGTGCCAGCAGGGCAGGGGGGACCAAAAACATTCAGTACTTC.

The chain has TRBV5-4 and TRBJ1-2, with D perhaps matching TRBD1 (6 bases). The germline V and J ends were trimmed by 1 base and 4 bases, with 11 bases remaining between them. Looked up from germline, CDR1 is SGHNT and CDR2 is YYREEE (reference sequence). The CDR3 is made up of 14 amino acids. The DNA of the CDR3 is TGTGCCAGCAGCTTGACAGGGCATTTCTATGGCTACACCTTC. Translating it yields CASSLTGHFYGYTF.

This chain links TRBV30 with TRBJ1-1, with TRBD1 as a possible D gene (5 bases). Per germline, CDR1 GTSNPN and CDR2 SVGIG (reference sequence). The V and J ends lost 1 base and 3 bases respectively, with 6 bases between them. The CDR3 totals 12 residues. CDR3: CAWSEGYTEAFF. The DNA for the CDR3 is TGTGCCTGGAGTGAGGGGTACACTGAAGCTTTCTTT.

This clone was found a few times. This chain connects TRBV15 to TRBJ1-2; the match to TRBD1 covers 7 bases. The CDR3 is made up of 15 amino acids. Germline V lookup: CDR1 LNHNV, CDR2 YYDKDF (reference sequence). V lost 6 bases to trimming and J lost 4 bases; unmatched junction nucleotides: 11. CDR3 region: CATRGTFDRVYGYTF. CDR3 bases: TGTGCCACCAGGGGCACCTTTGACAGGGTCTATGGCTACACCTTC.

The rearrangement joins TRBV7-9 to TRBJ2-5; 9 bases line up with TRBD2. Trimming took 3 bases from V and 13 from J; bases not matched to a gene: 15. This CDR3 comprises 15 residues. Germline CDR1 SEHNR, CDR2 FQNEAQ (reference sequence). This chain's CDR3 is CASSFSGSSPVSGYF. CDR3 nucleotides: TGTGCCAGCAGCTTTAGCGGGAGTAGTCCCGTTTCAGGGTACTTC.

The chain uses TRBV19 and TRBJ1-1; D uncertain. CDR1 is LNHDA and CDR2 is SQIVND in the germline V gene (reference sequence). The germline V and J ends were trimmed by 7 bases and 3 bases, with 6 bases remaining between them. This CDR3 has 11 residues. The CDR3, as DNA: TGTGCCAGTATACAAGACACTGAAGCTTTCTTT. Protein product: CASIQDTEAFF.

This clone was seen a single time. The chain joins TRBV5-6 to TRBJ1-3; possible D gene TRBD1, 5 bases. Trimming took off 0 bases at V and 4 bases at J, with 8 bases between the two ends. Germline CDR1 SGHDT, CDR2 YYEEEE. CDR3 length equals 14 residues. The CDR3 loop is CASSLVGAGNTIYF. The CDR3 DNA is TGTGCCAGCAGCTTGGTTGGGGCGGGAAACACCATATATTTT. The full variable domain, with the rest looked up from reference TRBV5-6 and TRBJ1-3, is DAGVTQSPTHLIKTRGQQVTLRCSPKSGHDTVSWYQQALGQGPQFIFQYYEEEERQRGNFPDRFSGHQFPNYSSELNVNALLLGDSALYLCASSLVGAGNTIYFGEGSWLTVV.

The V and J genes are TRBV6-5 and TRBJ1-1; D possibly corresponds to TRBD1 (5 bases). The CDR3 length is 15 residues. V shed 8 bases and J shed 0 bases, with 16 bases lying between them. Germline V gives CDR1 MNHEY, CDR2 SVGAGI. The CDR3 protein is CASQRGQTMNTEAFF. CDR3 in DNA: TGTGCCAGCCAAAGGGGCCAGACCATGAACACTGAAGCTTTCTTT.